This T cell receptor (beta chain) was profiled in a study of T cells expressing NK-cell markers. Study at large: Source material for TCR beta repertoires consisted of sorted CD3+CD56+NKG2C+, CD3+CD56+NKG2C- and CD3+CD56-NKG2C+ T cells. Eight donors were sequenced, seven testing HCMV-seropositive and one testing seronegative.

Notes on this clonotype: Its antigen is unidentified.

The CDR3 is 14 amino acids. Germline lookup yields CDR1 LNHDA and CDR2 SQIVND (reference sequence). Following a re-call of the 5' RACE reads, TCRdb has one entry per CDR3 protein and lacks DNA. The ten top clones account for roughly 10%, within a sample of over 350,000 distinct CDR3 sequences. Broader study findings: Four donors' CD3+CD56-NKG2C+ cells were dominated by the same clonotypes.

This TCR derives from a woman between 45 and 65 years old in good health. Material for sequencing was blood T cells: a sorted CD56 or NKG2C T cell subset, CD4+ or CD8+ T cells, or bulk PBMC T cells (not recorded which). The rearrangement uses TRBV19 and TRBJ1-6. The CDR3 protein is CASSGRFHDSPLHF.